This T cell receptor (beta chain) was recorded in a study of cytotoxic CD8 clonotypes in ibrutinib-treated CLL. Study observations and caveats: Sustained-remission and progressing patients had unequal sampling times.

For this clone: The antigen remains unidentified.

The table came from immunoSEQ multiplex PCR; TCRdb's copy has only in-frame clones and leaves some out. The sample has about 49,000 clones, about half seen once. The sample consisted of PBMCs, taken after 12 months of ibrutinib treatment. This sequence originates from a human donor with chronic lymphocytic leukemia.

The chain's CDR3 is CASSRLAEYNEQFF. CDR3 in DNA: TGTGCCAGCAGTAGACTAGCGGAATACAATGAGCAGTTCTTC. The chain has TRBV27 and TRBJ2-1, with 9 bases identical to TRBD2. The CDR3 spans 14 residues. Germline V gene data show CDR1 as MNHEY and CDR2 as SMNVEV (reference sequence). With 5 bases clipped from V and 4 bases from J, the junction kept 3 bases outside the gene matches.